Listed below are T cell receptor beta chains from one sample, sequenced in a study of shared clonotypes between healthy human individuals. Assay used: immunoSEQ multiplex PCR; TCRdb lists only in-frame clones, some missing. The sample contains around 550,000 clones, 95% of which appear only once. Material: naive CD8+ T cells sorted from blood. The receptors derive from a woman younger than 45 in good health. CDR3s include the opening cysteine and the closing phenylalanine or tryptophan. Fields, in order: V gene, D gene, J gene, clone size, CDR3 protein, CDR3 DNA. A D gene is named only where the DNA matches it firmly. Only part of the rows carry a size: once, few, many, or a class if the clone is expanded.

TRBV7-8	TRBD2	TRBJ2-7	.	CASSSTLAGGTYEQYF	TGTGCCAGCAGCTCGACATTAGCGGGAGGGACCTACGAGCAGTACTTC
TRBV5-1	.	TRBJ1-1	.	CASSLGPKENTEAFF	TGCGCCAGCAGCTTGGGCCCCAAGGAAAACACTGAAGCTTTCTTT
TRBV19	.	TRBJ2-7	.	CASSIGTPGYEQYF	TGTGCCAGTAGTATAGGCACCCCCGGGTACGAGCAGTACTTC
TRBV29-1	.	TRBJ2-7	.	CSALHGGSSYEQYF	TGCAGCGCTCTTCATGGTGGCAGCTCCTACGAGCAGTACTTC
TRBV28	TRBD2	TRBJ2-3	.	CASNQGASGSADTQYF	TGTGCCAGCAACCAAGGGGCTAGCGGGAGTGCAGATACGCAGTATTTT
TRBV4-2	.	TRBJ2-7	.	CASSPVEGYEQYF	TGTGCCAGCAGCCCAGTCGAGGGGTACGAGCAGTACTTC
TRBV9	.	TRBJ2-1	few	CASSASYNEQFF	TGTGCCAGCAGCGCGTCCTACAATGAGCAGTTCTTC
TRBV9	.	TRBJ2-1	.	CASSGTYNEQFF	TGTGCCAGCAGCGGGACCTACAATGAGCAGTTCTTC
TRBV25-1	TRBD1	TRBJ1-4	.	CASSDLAGGLTNEKLFF	TGTGCCAGCAGTGACCTAGCAGGGGGCCTGACTAATGAAAAACTGTTTTTT
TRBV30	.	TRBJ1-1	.	CAWSVPPDWNTEAFF	TGTGCCTGGAGTGTACCGCCGGATTGGAACACTGAAGCTTTCTTT
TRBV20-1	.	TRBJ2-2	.	CSAPMVGELFF	TGCAGTGCACCGATGGTCGGGGAGCTGTTTTTT
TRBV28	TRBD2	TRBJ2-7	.	CASSWGLAGLYEQYF	TGTGCCAGCAGTTGGGGTCTAGCGGGTCTCTACGAGCAGTACTTC
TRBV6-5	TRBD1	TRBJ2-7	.	CASTPGQGAYEQYF	TGTGCCAGCACTCCGGGACAGGGGGCCTACGAGCAGTACTTC
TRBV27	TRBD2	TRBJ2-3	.	CASSSSGSGTDTQYF	TGTGCCAGCAGCTCTAGCGGAAGTGGGACAGATACGCAGTATTTT
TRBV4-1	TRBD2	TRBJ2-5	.	CASSQDGPSGVQETQYF	TGCGCCAGCAGCCAAGATGGTCCTAGCGGGGTACAAGAGACCCAGTACTTC
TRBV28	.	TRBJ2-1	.	CASSARQDNEQFF	TGTGCCAGCAGTGCTAGACAGGACAATGAGCAGTTCTTC
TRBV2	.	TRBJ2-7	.	CASSPGRTNYEQYF	TGTGCCAGCAGCCCTGGGCGGACCAACTACGAGCAGTACTTC
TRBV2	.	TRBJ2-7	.	CASSEGRQLYEQYF	TGTGCCAGCAGTGAAGGCAGACAATTATACGAGCAGTACTTC
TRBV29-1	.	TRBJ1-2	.	CSVENGPLYGYTF	TGCAGCGTTGAAAACGGACCCCTCTATGGCTACACCTTC
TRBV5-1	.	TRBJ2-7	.	CASSSRDTSYEQYF	TGCGCCAGCAGCTCCCGGGACACCTCCTACGAGCAGTACTTC
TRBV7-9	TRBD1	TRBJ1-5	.	CASSPQGAGGQPQHF	TGTGCCAGCAGTCCCCAGGGGGCGGGTGGTCAGCCCCAGCATTTT
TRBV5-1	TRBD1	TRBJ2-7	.	CASSLDRTGISYEQYF	TGCGCCAGCAGCTTGGATAGGACAGGGATTTCCTACGAGCAGTACTTC
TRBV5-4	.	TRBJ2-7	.	CASSFPGERVFEQYF	TGTGCCAGCAGCTTCCCCGGGGAGCGGGTGTTCGAGCAGTACTTC
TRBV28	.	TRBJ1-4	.	CASRQGSNEKLFF	TGTGCCAGCAGGCAGGGGAGTAATGAAAAACTGTTTTTT
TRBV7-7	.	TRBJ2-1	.	CASSLARNNEQFF	TGTGCCAGCAGCTTAGCTCGCAATAATGAGCAGTTCTTC
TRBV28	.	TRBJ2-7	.	CASSFPGSYEQYF	TGTGCCAGCAGTTTCCCAGGCTCCTACGAGCAGTACTTC
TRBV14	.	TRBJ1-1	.	CASSRRSMNTEAFF	TGTGCCAGCAGCAGGAGAAGTATGAACACTGAAGCTTTCTTT
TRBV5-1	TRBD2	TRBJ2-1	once	CASTSGRAFRDNEQFF	TGCGCCAGCACTAGCGGGAGGGCCTTCAGGGACAATGAGCAGTTCTTC
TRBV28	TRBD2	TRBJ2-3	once	CASSLPHPLRTSGSTDTQYF	TGTGCCAGCAGTTTACCTCATCCCTTAAGGACTAGCGGGAGCACAGATACGCAGTATTTT
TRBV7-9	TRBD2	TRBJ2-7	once	CASRPEGAGNFYEQYF	TGTGCCAGCAGACCCGAGGGAGCGGGGAATTTTTACGAGCAGTACTTC
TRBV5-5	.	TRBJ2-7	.	CASSFTRSSYEQYF	TGTGCCAGCAGCTTCACTAGAAGCTCCTACGAGCAGTACTTC
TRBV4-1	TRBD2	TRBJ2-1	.	CASSQDLAGVADEQFF	TGCGCCAGCAGCCAAGATCTAGCGGGAGTTGCAGATGAGCAGTTCTTC
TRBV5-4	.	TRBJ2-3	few	CASHDSSTDTQYF	TGTGCCAGCCATGACTCCTCCACAGATACGCAGTATTTT
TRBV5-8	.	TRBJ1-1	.	CASSLSSEFGTEAFF	TGTGCCAGCAGCTTGAGCTCGGAGTTTGGCACTGAAGCTTTCTTT
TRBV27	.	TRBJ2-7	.	CASRPGRGEQYF	TGTGCCAGCAGACCCGGCCGAGGGGAGCAGTACTTC
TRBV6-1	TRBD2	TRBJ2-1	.	CASSDAGTSGRDYNEQFF	TGTGCCAGCAGTGACGCTGGGACTAGCGGGAGGGATTACAATGAGCAGTTCTTC
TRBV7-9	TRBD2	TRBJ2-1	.	CASSPTVLLAGEGNEQFF	TGTGCCAGCAGCCCTACCGTACTACTAGCGGGAGAAGGAAATGAGCAGTTCTTC